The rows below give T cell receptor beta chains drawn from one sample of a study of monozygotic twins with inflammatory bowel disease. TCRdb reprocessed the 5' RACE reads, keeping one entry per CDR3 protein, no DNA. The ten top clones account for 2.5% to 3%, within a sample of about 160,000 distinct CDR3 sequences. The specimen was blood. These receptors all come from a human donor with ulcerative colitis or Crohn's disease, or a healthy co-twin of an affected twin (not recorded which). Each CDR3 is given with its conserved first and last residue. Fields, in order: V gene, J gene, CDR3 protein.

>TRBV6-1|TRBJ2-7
CASRTRQGNYEQYF
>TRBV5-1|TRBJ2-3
CASSYNPTAGGTDTQYF
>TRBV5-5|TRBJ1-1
CASSPGTRNTEAFF
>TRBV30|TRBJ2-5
CAWIGTSAGTQYF
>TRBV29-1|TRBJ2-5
CSGAVTGTGARETQYF
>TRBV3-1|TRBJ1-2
CASSQRTGYGYTF
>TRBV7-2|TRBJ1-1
CASSFGGVRGDTEAFF
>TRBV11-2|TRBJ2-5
CASSSFGRSQETQYF
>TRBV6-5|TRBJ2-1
CASSYRQGGGNEQFF
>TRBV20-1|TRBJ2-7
CSARDGGSSGIYEQYF
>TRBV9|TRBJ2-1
CASSVVVGTHNEQFF
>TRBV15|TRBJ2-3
CATSREGPGGTDTQYF
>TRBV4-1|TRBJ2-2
CASSQDSAGGISGELFF
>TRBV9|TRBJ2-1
CASSVSGGGNNEQFF
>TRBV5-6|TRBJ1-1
CASSLAGRESTEAFF
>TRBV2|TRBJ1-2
CASSVIRGADGYTF
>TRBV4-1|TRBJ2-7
CASSSLDGTYEQYF
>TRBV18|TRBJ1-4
CASSTPGQANEKLFF
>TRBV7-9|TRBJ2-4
CASSDPASGAKNIQYF
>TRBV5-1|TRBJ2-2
CASSLSAGAVDTGELFF
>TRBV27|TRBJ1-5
CASRQGGQPQHF
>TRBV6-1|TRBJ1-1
CASSKRAGTGNTEAFF
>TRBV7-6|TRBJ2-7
CASSLVVGSLRGSYEQYF
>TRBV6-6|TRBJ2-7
CASSQELYEQYF
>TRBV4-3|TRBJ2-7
CASSQDRPGLAVRYEQYF
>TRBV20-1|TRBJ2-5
CSPRGDLEPQETQYF
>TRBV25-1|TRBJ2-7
CASRQDAKYEQYF
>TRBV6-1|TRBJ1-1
CASILSDGDTEAFF
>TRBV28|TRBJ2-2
CASSIIGGLVTGELFF
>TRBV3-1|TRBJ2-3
CASSPWTSGKTDTQYF
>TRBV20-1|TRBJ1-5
CSASILSRQGRDNQPQHF
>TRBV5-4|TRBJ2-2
CASSRLAGRINTGELFF
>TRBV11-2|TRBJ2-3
CASSLRASPSLTDTQYF
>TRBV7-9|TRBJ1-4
CASSQIAGSNEKLFF
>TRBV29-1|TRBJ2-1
CSVEGGLAGLRWLYNEQFF
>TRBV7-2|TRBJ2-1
CASTTFGGRYNEQFF
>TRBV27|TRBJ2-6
CASSLAWTDYSGANVLTF
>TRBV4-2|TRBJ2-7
CASSQPTSGRSEQYF
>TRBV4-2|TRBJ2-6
CASSQDPSGRGVSGANVLTF
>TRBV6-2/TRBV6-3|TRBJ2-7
CASSSHTGTGFNEQYF
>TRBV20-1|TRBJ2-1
CSAKKTSGISNEQFF
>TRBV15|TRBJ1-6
CATRNGTGLSPLHF
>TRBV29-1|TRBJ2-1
CSVPSGSSSYNEQFF
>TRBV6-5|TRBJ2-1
CASSYNGRSSYNEQFF
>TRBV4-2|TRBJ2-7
CASSQVPGTSGAYEQYF
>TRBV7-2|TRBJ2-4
CASSFPLAGAENIQYF
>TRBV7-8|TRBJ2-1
CASSSRAGGPHNEQFF
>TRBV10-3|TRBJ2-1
CATRTSGSDEQFF
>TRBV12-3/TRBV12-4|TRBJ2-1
CASSRNRDRPRVQFF
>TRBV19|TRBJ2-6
CASRSSSGANVLTF
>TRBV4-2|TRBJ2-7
CASSPLDHGPYEQYF